The 27 T cell receptor beta chains below all came from one sample that was sequenced in a study of cytomegalovirus exposure and HLA in healthy donors. Amplification used 60 Vbeta primers and 13 Jbeta primers. Clones were read by immunoSEQ multiplex PCR, and TCRdb kept only the in-frame ones, dropping some. The sample records tens of thousands of clones, 70% to 80% being singletons. Sequences were obtained from PBMCs. Every receptor here comes from a man in his 60s in good health and CMV-seronegative.

This clone has a handful of counts. The chain uses TRBV29-1 and TRBJ2-5, with 9 positions matching TRBD1. Germline CDR1 is SQVTM and CDR2 is ANQGSEA. The CDR3 totals 13 residues. Trimming at V came to 6 bases and at J to 4 bases, leaving 6 bases not matched to a gene. The CDR3 reads CSVLPTGGETQYF. The CDR3, as DNA: TGCAGCGTCCTCCCGACAGGGGGAGAGACCCAGTACTTC.

This chain connects TRBV7-9 to TRBJ1-2; 8 bases fit TRBD1. Germline CDR1 is SEHNR and CDR2 is FQNEAQ (reference sequence). The CDR3 is 14 residues long. With V trimmed by 2 bases and J by 8 bases, 7 bases remained unmatched. In DNA form, the CDR3 reads TGTGCCAGCAGCTTAAACCAGGGGGCAGGAGGCTACACCTTC. Translated: CASSLNQGAGGYTF.

V usage is TRBV7-2 and J usage is TRBJ2-5, with 9 bases that match TRBD1. Judging by the DNA end, TRBJ2-7 fits better; the J call may be wrong. Germline V gene data show CDR1 as SGHTA and CDR2 as FQGNSA. This CDR3 has 17 residues. The CDR3 DNA is TGTGCCAGCAGCTTATCATTCCCGGGACAGGGCCTCTACGAGCAGTACTTC. Amino acids: CASSLSFPGQGLYEQYF.

The chain employs TRBV5-1 and TRBJ2-1, with 14 bases lining up with TRBD2. The J segment lost 10 bases and the V segment lost 6 bases, leaving 12 bases of the junction unmatched. Germline CDR1 and CDR2: SGHRS and YFSETQ. This CDR3 contains 16 residues. CDR3 nucleotide sequence: TGCGCCAGCACCGAGCCCGGGACTAGCGGGAGCGGGGAGCAGTTCTTC. This encodes CASTEPGTSGSGEQFF.

The rearrangement uses TRBV7-6 and TRBJ2-5; the D gene is possibly TRBD2 (6 bases). This CDR3 has 15 amino acids. V lost 8 bases and J lost 2, with 18 bases in between. CDR1 SGHVS and CDR2 FNYEAQ come from the germline V gene. In DNA form, the CDR3 reads TGTGCCAGCCGGGGACTGGGAGTGGGACAAGAGACCCAGTACTTC. Its translation is CASRGLGVGQETQYF.

This chain links TRBV5-6 with TRBJ2-2, with D possibly TRBD2 on 6 matching bases. V lost 2 bases, J lost 4 bases, and 9 bases lay in between. CDR3 length equals 14 residues. Germline V gene data show CDR1 as SGHDT and CDR2 as YYEEEE. CDR3 coding DNA: TGTGCCAGCAGCTTAAGGAGGGGCACCGGGGAGCTGTTTTTT. It specifies CASSLRRGTGELFF.

V usage is TRBV13 and J usage is TRBJ1-4; D is possibly TRBD1 (6 bases). The germline V gene encodes CDR1 PRHDT and CDR2 FYEKMQ (reference sequence). The V and J ends lost 2 bases and 3 bases respectively, with 7 bases between them. CDR3 length: 14 residues. The CDR3 spells CASSLQGPNEKLFF. The DNA of the CDR3 is TGTGCCAGCAGCTTACAGGGGCCTAATGAAAAACTGTTTTTT.

The genes are TRBV13 and TRBJ2-7; D is possibly TRBD1 (9 bases). CDR1 is PRHDT and CDR2 is FYEKMQ in the germline V gene (reference sequence). Trimming removed 0 bases at V and 3 bases at J, with 27 bases between. This CDR3 spans 20 amino acids. CDR3 sequence reads: CASSLGRGTGRLAGLYEQYF. CDR3 DNA sequence: TGTGCCAGCAGCTTAGGCCGTGGGACAGGGAGGCTAGCGGGCCTCTACGAGCAGTACTTC.

J is TRBJ2-2 and V is TRBV19; 15 nucleotides align to TRBD2. This CDR3 has 17 residues. J was trimmed by 8 bases and V by 3 bases; bases with no gene match: 7. From germline, CDR1 is LNHDA and CDR2 SQIVND (reference sequence). CDR3 in DNA: TGTGCCAGTAGTATCTCTGGCGGACTAGCGGGAGGGGGGGAGCTGTTTTTT. Its protein product is CASSISGGLAGGGELFF. The whole variable domain, remainder taken from reference TRBV19 and TRBJ2-2, is DGGITQSPKYLFRKEGQNVTLSCEQNLNHDAMYWYRQDPGQGLRLIYYSQIVNDFQKGDIAEGYSVSREKKESFPLTVTSAQKNPTAFYLCASSISGGLAGGGELFFGEGSRLTVL.

This clone was observed a single time. J is TRBJ2-2 and V is TRBV7-8; 7 bases align to TRBD1. With V trimmed by 5 bases and J by 3 bases, 6 bases remained unmatched. Germline CDR1 is SGHVS and CDR2 is FQNEAQ. The CDR3 loop spans 15 amino acids. CDR3 amino acids: CASSPRQGDTGELFF. CDR3 bases: TGTGCCAGCAGCCCTCGACAGGGAGACACCGGGGAGCTGTTTTTT. Drawing the rest from reference TRBV7-8 and TRBJ2-2, the complete variable domain is GAGVSQSPRYKVAKRGQDVALRCDPISGHVSLFWYQQALGQGPEFLTYFQNEAQLDKSGLPSDRFFAERPEGSVSTLKIQRTQQEDSAVYLCASSPRQGDTGELFFGEGSRLTVL.

The chain employs TRBV6-1 and TRBJ1-1; 9 nucleotides agree with TRBD1. The junction had 10 bases not matched to a gene; V was cut back by 3 bases and J by 2 bases. Germline assignment: CDR1 MNHNS and CDR2 SASEGT. CDR3 length: 17 amino acids. The CDR3 here is CASSDNTGGRGNTEAFF. The DNA for the CDR3 is TGTGCCAGCAGTGATAATACAGGGGGCAGGGGAAACACTGAAGCTTTCTTT.

The CDR3, as DNA: TGTGCCAGCAGTGAAACAGCAGGATTAATAGAGCAGTACTTC. The encoded protein is CASSETAGLIEQYF. The chain uses TRBV2 and TRBJ2-7; D remains unclear. With 2 bases removed from V and 7 bases from J, the gap between germline ends came to 15 bases. This CDR3 spans 14 amino acids. Germline lookup yields CDR1 SNHLY and CDR2 FYNNEI.

This clone was observed a handful of times. The chain couples TRBV9 to TRBJ2-1, with TRBD2 matching over 8 bases. V dropped 0 bases and J dropped 7; count of bases not matched to a gene: 6. This CDR3 has 15 residues. Germline CDR1 and CDR2: SGDLS and YYNGEE. The CDR3 sequence: CASSVVLAGLNEQFF. CDR3 sequence (DNA): TGTGCCAGCAGCGTAGTTCTAGCGGGTTTAAATGAGCAGTTCTTC.

This chain connects TRBV9 to TRBJ1-6; 8 nucleotides align to TRBD1. CDR1 SGDLS and CDR2 YYNGEE come from the germline V gene. This CDR3 comprises 15 residues. The V gene end was trimmed by 4 bases and the J gene end by 6 bases; junction bases not matched to a gene: 6. The CDR3 here is CASSTGQGGNSPLHF. The CDR3 coding sequence is TGTGCCAGCAGCACCGGACAGGGCGGTAATTCACCCCTCCACTTT.

V usage is TRBV5-6 and J usage is TRBJ1-5; TRBD1 agrees at 8 bases. V was clipped by 1 base and J by 6 bases; unmatched bases: 12. The CDR3 has 17 residues. CDR1 is SGHDT, CDR2 YYEEEE, per germline. The CDR3 DNA sequence: TGTGCCAGCAGCTTGAGTGTAACAGGGGGAGAAGGTCAGCCCCAGCATTTT. Protein: CASSLSVTGGEGQPQHF.

The chain links TRBV29-1 to TRBJ2-1; 8 bases match TRBD1. This CDR3 contains 14 residues. The J segment lost 5 bases and the V segment lost 7 bases, leaving 10 bases of the junction unmatched. From germline, CDR1 is SQVTM and CDR2 ANQGSEA. The CDR3 loop is CSARDRGRNNEQFF. In DNA form, the CDR3 reads TGCAGCGCCAGAGACAGGGGACGGAACAATGAGCAGTTCTTC.

The chain uses TRBV4-3 and TRBJ1-2, with D possibly matching TRBD1 (6 bases). This CDR3 comprises 14 residues. V was clipped by 4 bases and J by 6 bases, with 15 bases between them. CDR1 and CDR2 from the germline V gene are LGHNA and YSLEER. The DNA for the CDR3 is TGCGCCAGCAGCCGGGTGGGGGGGCGTGATGGCTACACCTTC. As protein: CASSRVGGRDGYTF.

The chain couples TRBV7-9 to TRBJ2-1, with 10 bases aligning to TRBD2. J lost 15 bases, V lost 2 bases, and 10 bases had no gene match. Germline-derived CDR1 and CDR2 are SEHNR and FQNEAQ (reference sequence). The CDR3 covers 14 residues. This chain's CDR3 is CASSLPLAGEVTFF. The CDR3, as DNA: TGTGCCAGCAGCTTACCTCTAGCGGGAGAGGTTACGTTCTTC. Supplemented by reference TRBV7-9 and TRBJ2-1, the full variable domain reads DTGVSQNPRHKITKRGQNVTFRCDPISEHNRLYWYRQTLGQGPEFLTYFQNEAQLEKSRLLSDRFSAERPKGSFSTLEIQRTEQGDSAMYLCASSLPLAGEVTFFGPGTRLTVL.

The rearrangement uses TRBV5-1 and TRBJ2-5; 7 bases map to TRBD1. Germline V gives CDR1 SGHRS, CDR2 YFSETQ. This CDR3 comprises 13 residues. V was clipped by 2 bases and J by 3 bases; unmatched bases: 1. The CDR3 DNA follows: TGCGCCAGCAGCTTTCAGGGGGAAGAGACCCAGTACTTC. As protein: CASSFQGEETQYF.

CDR3 coding DNA: TGTGCCAGCACGCCTCGGGGGGCCGGGGAGCTGTTTTTT. It encodes CASTPRGAGELFF. The chain combines TRBV7-9 with TRBJ2-2; TRBD2 matches at 7 bases. V lost 7 bases to trimming and J lost 6 bases; unmatched junction nucleotides: 5. The CDR3 covers 13 residues. Germline loops: CDR1 SEHNR, CDR2 FQNEAQ (reference sequence).

This sequence joins TRBV29-1 and TRBJ2-7; D remains ambiguous. Trimming took off 6 bases at V and 7 bases at J, with 19 bases between the two ends. Germline loops: CDR1 SQVTM, CDR2 ANQGSEA. The CDR3 has 13 residues. The CDR3 loop is CSVLDLTALEQYF. Written as DNA, the CDR3 is TGCAGCGTCCTCGATTTGACTGCTCTGGAGCAGTACTTC.

The genes are TRBV4-3 and TRBJ1-4; 10 bases map to TRBD1. The CDR3 has 15 residues. Trimming at V came to 1 base and at J to 5 bases, leaving 1 base not matched to a gene. Germline-derived CDR1 and CDR2 are LGHNA and YSLEER. The CDR3 DNA reads TGCGCCAGCAGCCAAGGGGGACAGGGGAATGAAAAACTGTTTTTT. It specifies CASSQGGQGNEKLFF.

This chain joins TRBV6-1 and TRBJ1-1; no clear D. The CDR3 covers 15 residues. Germline CDR1 is MNHNS and CDR2 is SASEGT. The V end lost 3 bases, the J end lost 1 base, and 12 bases lay between the germline ends. The CDR3 sequence is CASSDLGRPNTEAFF. In DNA form, the CDR3 reads TGTGCCAGCAGTGACCTGGGCCGCCCGAACACTGAAGCTTTCTTT.

The chain carries TRBV4-1 and TRBJ1-6; 7 bases are shared with TRBD1. The CDR3 is made up of 16 amino acids. Looked up from germline, CDR1 is MGHRA and CDR2 is YSYEKL. With 1 base clipped from V and 3 bases from J, the junction kept 3 bases outside the gene matches. CDR3 sequence: CASSQAQGNYNSPLHF. The CDR3 DNA sequence: TGCGCCAGCAGCCAAGCACAGGGGAACTATAATTCACCCCTCCACTTT.

This chain joins TRBV7-9 and TRBJ2-1; the match to TRBD2 covers 9 bases. The germline gives CDR1 SEHNR, CDR2 FQNEAQ (reference sequence). This CDR3 has 14 amino acids. The V and J ends lost 3 bases and 7 bases, in that order; junction bases with no gene match: 4. The CDR3 DNA sequence: TGTGCCAGCAGCTTTAGCGGGAGCACGAATGAGCAGTTCTTC. This translates into CASSFSGSTNEQFF.

The chain combines TRBV7-2 with TRBJ2-3; the match to TRBD2 covers 9 bases. The CDR3 length is 13 residues. Germline V gene lookup returns CDR1 SGHTA and CDR2 FQGNSA. V was pared by 8 bases and J by 8 bases, with 8 bases of the junction left unmatched. CDR3 sequence: CASGTSTSGTQYF. DNA for the CDR3: TGTGCCAGCGGCACCTCGACTAGCGGTACGCAGTATTTT. Using reference TRBV7-2 and TRBJ2-3 for the parts outside the CDR3, the full variable domain is GAGVSQSPSNKVTEKGKDVELRCDPISGHTALYWYRQSLGQGLEFLIYFQGNSAPDKSGLPSDRFSAERTGGSVSTLTIQRTQQEDSAVYLCASGTSTSGTQYFGPGTRLTVL.

The chain combines TRBV13 with TRBJ2-3; TRBD1 is a possible D gene (5 bases). CDR3 length equals 14 residues. From germline, CDR1 is PRHDT and CDR2 FYEKMQ (reference sequence). V was clipped by 0 bases and J by 1 base, with 5 bases between them. The CDR3 loop is CASSLGQGTDTQYF. CDR3 bases: TGTGCCAGCAGCTTAGGACAGGGCACAGATACGCAGTATTTT.